One sample yielded the 19 T cell receptor beta chains listed below, sequenced in a study of blood T cell repertoires in COVID-19. Only in-frame clones appear in the TCRdb table, and some are missing; sequencing was by immunoSEQ multiplex PCR. The table has about 130,000 clones, 81% seen once. Input material: peripheral blood. The receptors were gathered from a young man with COVID-19, enrolled during active disease.

The CDR3 bases are TGTGCCAGCAGTCCATGGACAGGGGCCAGCAATCAGCCCCAGCATTTT. Translation gives CASSPWTGASNQPQHF. V is TRBV27 and J is TRBJ1-5, with 9 bases identical to TRBD1. CDR1 is MNHEY, CDR2 SMNVEV, per germline (reference sequence). Germline trimming cut 5 bases from V and 1 base from J; bases unmatched to any gene: 6. The CDR3 sequence is 16 residues long.

The V call is TRBV9, the J call TRBJ2-3; TRBD2 matches at 12 bases. Trimming removed 6 bases from V and 4 bases from J; junction bases left unmatched: 9. Germline V lookup: CDR1 SGDLS, CDR2 YYNGEE. This CDR3 has 16 amino acids. The CDR3 spells CASNLAGGPDADTQYF. The CDR3 DNA reads TGTGCCAGCAACCTAGCGGGGGGGCCCGATGCAGATACGCAGTATTTT.

The sample holds a few counts of this clone. The V call is TRBV4-1, the J call TRBJ1-3; D is uncertain. The germline V and J ends were trimmed by 0 bases and 4 bases, with 13 bases remaining between them. Germline V gene data show CDR1 as MGHRA and CDR2 as YSYEKL. The CDR3 runs to 16 residues. The CDR3 DNA is TGCGCCAGCAGCCAAGATAGTAGAGGGTTGGGAAACACCATATATTTT. It yields the protein CASSQDSRGLGNTIYF.

This clone was recorded only once. J is TRBJ2-5 and V is TRBV9; the D is unclear. Germline assignment: CDR1 SGDLS and CDR2 YYNGEE. Trimming took 9 bases from V and 5 from J, leaving 11 bases between them. The CDR3 runs 11 residues. CDR3: CATPPTETQYF. CDR3 DNA sequence: TGTGCCACCCCCCCCACTGAGACCCAGTACTTC.

This chain uses TRBV7-9 with TRBJ1-2; no clear D. The CDR3 runs to 19 residues. Trimming removed 1 base at V and 0 bases at J, with 21 bases between. Germline CDR1 SEHNR, CDR2 FQNEAQ (reference sequence). This CDR3 reads CASSLDRIPRQAANYGYTF. CDR3 coding DNA: TGTGCCAGCAGCTTAGATCGTATTCCCCGACAAGCTGCTAACTATGGCTACACCTTC.

The chain joins TRBV11-2 to TRBJ1-2; 8 nucleotides line up with TRBD1. CDR1 and CDR2 (germline): SGHAT, FQNNGV. V lost 4 bases and J lost 0; bases outside the gene matches: 4. This CDR3 region has 15 residues. The CDR3 spells CASSSQGAANYGYTF. DNA of the CDR3: TGTGCCAGCAGCTCGCAGGGGGCGGCTAACTATGGCTACACCTTC.

This sequence joins TRBV7-6 and TRBJ2-5, with D unresolved. The CDR3 extends over 12 amino acids. Per the germline V gene, CDR1 is SGHVS and CDR2 is FNYEAQ. V lost 4 bases, J lost 2 bases, and 5 bases lay in between. The CDR3 sequence: CASSSRQETQYF. CDR3 DNA sequence: TGTGCCAGCAGCTCCAGGCAAGAGACCCAGTACTTC.

The CDR3 nucleotides read TGTGCCAGCAGCGAATATCCCAGGGGGCTTAGCACAGATACGCAGTATTTT. It codes for CASSEYPRGLSTDTQYF. The gene calls are TRBV7-3 and TRBJ2-3, with 8 bases fitting TRBD1. Germline assignment: CDR1 SGHTA and CDR2 FQGTGA. V shed 5 bases, J shed 0 bases, and the junction held 10 bases outside the gene matches. CDR3 length: 17 amino acids.

The chain combines TRBV28 with TRBJ1-2, with 7 bases lining up with TRBD1. The junction had 6 bases not matched to a gene; V was cut back by 3 bases and J by 2 bases. This CDR3 is 15 amino acids long. Germline-derived CDR1 and CDR2 are MDHEN and SYDVKM. The CDR3 sequence is CASSLAAGGNYGYTF. The CDR3, as DNA: TGTGCCAGCAGTTTGGCGGCAGGGGGGAACTATGGCTACACCTTC.

This sequence joins TRBV12-3 or TRBV12-4 and TRBJ1-1, with D possibly TRBD1 on 5 matching bases. This CDR3 has 13 residues. V was pared by 3 bases and J by 7 bases, with 12 bases between. CDR3 amino acids: CASSFGQDLEAFF. The CDR3, as DNA: TGTGCCAGCAGTTTTGGACAAGACCTTGAAGCTTTCTTT.

In DNA form, the CDR3 reads TGTGCCAGCAGCGTTAGGAGCCCCCTAGCGGGAGGCAACAATGAGCAGTTCTTC. It encodes CASSVRSPLAGGNNEQFF. The V and J genes are TRBV11-2 and TRBJ2-1; the match to TRBD2 covers 11 bases. V dropped 5 bases and J dropped 5; count of bases not matched to a gene: 14. The CDR3 has 18 residues. From germline, CDR1 is SGHAT and CDR2 FQNNGV.

This clone was observed a handful of times. The V call is TRBV28, the J call TRBJ2-2, with a tentative D call TRBD2 (5 bases). The CDR3 extends over 16 amino acids. Trimming shortened V by 7 bases and J by 5 bases, and 20 bases separated the two germline ends. The germline gives CDR1 MDHEN, CDR2 SYDVKM. The chain's CDR3 is CASTSFRGSTTGELFF. CDR3 coding DNA: TGTGCCAGCACCTCGTTCCGAGGGAGTACGACCGGGGAGCTGTTTTTT.

The gene calls are TRBV30 and TRBJ1-1; 8 nucleotides line up with TRBD1. Trimming took 2 bases from V and 1 from J; bases not matched to a gene: 12. This CDR3 is built from 17 residues. Per germline, CDR1 GTSNPN and CDR2 SVGIG (reference sequence). The DNA for the CDR3 is TGTGCCTGGAGTTTGGGGGCAGGGGGCCTACGGAACACTGAAGCTTTCTTT. Translating it yields CAWSLGAGGLRNTEAFF. The full variable domain, rest sourced from reference TRBV30 and TRBJ1-1, is SQTIHQWPATLVQPVGSPLSLECTVEGTSNPNLYWYRQAAGRGLQLLFYSVGIGQISSEVPQNLSASRPQDRQFILSSKKLLLSDSGFYLCAWSLGAGGLRNTEAFFGQGTRLTVV.

The chain couples TRBV28 to TRBJ2-7; D may be TRBD2 (5 bases). The germline V gene encodes CDR1 MDHEN and CDR2 SYDVKM. CDR3 length equals 16 residues. Deletions cut 3 bases from V and 7 bases from J, with 22 bases between. CDR3 coding DNA: TGTGCCAGCAGTTTTCTGGCCCCCCGAGGGCCTGAAGAGCAGTACTTC. The encoded protein is CASSFLAPRGPEEQYF.

Points on this clone: This specimen includes other DNA sequences encoding the same CDR3. The chain is built from TRBV12-3 or TRBV12-4 and TRBJ2-7, with D maybe TRBD2 (5 bases). This CDR3 has 12 residues. Trimming took 2 bases from V and 4 from J, leaving 6 bases between them. The chain's CDR3 is CASSLSGYEQYF. The CDR3 DNA reads as TGTGCCAGCAGTTTAAGCGGTTACGAGCAGTACTTC.

The chain joins TRBV28 to TRBJ1-6; D perhaps matches TRBD1 (5 bases). CDR1 and CDR2 (germline): MDHEN, SYDVKM. V gave up 3 bases and J gave up 3 bases, with 9 bases separating them. The length of the CDR3 is 15 residues. The DNA for the CDR3 is TGTGCCAGCAGTTTCCGGGGGAGCTATAATTCACCCCTCCACTTT. This encodes CASSFRGSYNSPLHF.

This chain connects TRBV18 to TRBJ1-6, with a possible D match to TRBD1 (6 bases). The CDR3 extends over 16 amino acids. The V end was cut by 4 bases, the J end by 9 bases, with 19 bases between. The germline CDR1 and CDR2 sequences are KGHSH and LQKENI. The chain's CDR3 is CASSLDSPGGGSPLHF. As DNA, the CDR3 is TGTGCCAGCTCACTTGACAGCCCTGGGGGCGGTTCACCCCTCCACTTT.

The V gene is TRBV12-5, the J gene TRBJ2-7; a weak D match, TRBD1 (5 bases). The CDR3 sequence is 15 residues long. Germline values: CDR1 LGHNT, CDR2 FRNRAP. V lost 5 bases to trimming and J lost 6 bases, with 20 bases between them. CDR3 bases: TGTGCTAGTGGTAGCCCTCAGGGCAATCCCTTCGAGCAGTACTTC. The encoded protein is CASGSPQGNPFEQYF. Based on the CDR3 plus reference TRBV12-5 and TRBJ2-7, the full variable domain is DARVTQTPRHKVTEMGQEVTMRCQPILGHNTVFWYRQTMMQGLELLAYFRNRAPLDDSGMPKDRFSAEMPDATLATLKIQPSEPRDSAVYFCASGSPQGNPFEQYFGPGTRLTVT.

In its sample, this clone was seen many times. The chain carries TRBV12-5 and TRBJ2-1; weak D call: TRBD2 (6 bases). Germline CDR1 is LGHNT and CDR2 is FRNRAP. Trimming removed 6 bases from V and 4 bases from J, with 16 bases in between. CDR3 length: 15 amino acids. DNA for the CDR3: TGTGCTAGTGGCACGGACGGGGGAGATTACAATGAGCAGTTCTTC. It encodes CASGTDGGDYNEQFF.